This T cell receptor (beta chain) comes out of a study of glioma-infiltrating T cells after dendritic cell vaccination. Study in general: At biweekly intervals, patients got three intradermal dendritic cell vaccine injections.

Up to 2 ug genomic DNA was used for TCRB CDR3 amplification. The PCR used 60 V beta and 13 J beta primers. The table came from immunoSEQ multiplex PCR; TCRdb's copy has only in-frame clones and leaves some out. The data show more than 85,000 clones, 85% seen once. None of the glioblastoma patients had an isocitrate dehydrogenase mutation. Trimming took off 8 bases at V and 0 bases at J, with 17 bases between the two ends. There are 17 residues in the CDR3. CDR1 is SGHNT, CDR2 YENEEA, per germline. The specimen comprised blood, sampled before dendritic cell vaccination. The chain couples TRBV11-3 to TRBJ1-6, with D unresolved. The sequence came from a human donor with glioblastoma. The CDR3 is CASSLFTVLSYNSPLHF. The CDR3 coding sequence is TGTGCCAGCTCACTATTCACGGTTCTCTCCTATAATTCACCCCTCCACTTT.